These T cell receptor beta chains were read from a single sample in a study of T cells in Graves' hyperthyroidism and ophthalmopathy. TCRdb redid the calling of the multiplex PCR reads with MiXCR, one entry per CDR3 protein. The top ten hold around 11% of the sample, which has around 520,000 distinct CDR3 sequences, about 24% seen once. Sequences were obtained from blood. The receptor set was obtained from a young woman with Graves' ophthalmopathy. The CDR3 runs from the conserved cysteine through the conserved F or W. A D gene is named only where the DNA matches it firmly. Clone sizes are given selectively: once, few, many, or a class where the clone is expanded.

TRBV4-1,TRBJ2-2,.,TRBD2,CASSQAGGRVTGELFF,TGCGCCAGCAGCCAAGCGGGGGGGCGAGTCACCGGGGAGCTGTTTTTT
TRBV5-6,TRBJ2-5,many,.,CASRRTEETQYF,TGTGCCAGCAGGCGGACAGAAGAGACCCAGTACTTC
TRBV20-1,TRBJ1-5,.,.,CSASPGNQPQHF,TGCAGTGCTAGTCCCGGCAATCAGCCCCAGCATTTT
TRBV19,TRBJ1-1,many,.,CASRLKRASNTEAFF,TGTGCCAGTAGGCTTAAGCGGGCCTCGAACACTGAAGCTTTCTTT
TRBV12-3/TRBV12-4,TRBJ2-4,once,.,CASSLTRTDRTKNIQYF,TGTGCCAGCAGCTTAACCCGCACCGACAGGACCAAAAACATTCAGTACTTC
TRBV18,TRBJ2-2,.,.,CASHGTGANTGELFF,TGTGCCAGCCACGGGACGGGGGCTAACACCGGGGAGCTGTTTTTT
TRBV12-3/TRBV12-4,TRBJ1-1,few,TRBD1,CASSSGQGAFLSTEAFF,TGTGCCAGCAGTAGTGGACAGGGGGCTTTTTTGTCGACTGAAGCTTTCTTT
TRBV3-1,TRBJ1-5,many,.,CASSQGQANQPQHF,TGTGCCAGCAGCCAAGGGCAGGCGAATCAGCCCCAGCATTTT
TRBV27,TRBJ1-1,.,TRBD1,CASSTNRGSEAFF,TGTGCCAGCAGTACAAACAGGGGGAGTGAAGCTTTCTTT
TRBV30,TRBJ1-2,few,.,CAWSPVPNYGYTF,TGTGCCTGGAGTCCCGTGCCTAACTATGGCTACACCTTC
TRBV6-1,TRBJ2-7,many,.,CASSKDSGSSYEQYF,TGTGCCAGCAGCAAAGACAGTGGAAGCTCCTACGAGCAGTACTTC
TRBV28,TRBJ2-2,many,TRBD2,CASSLSTGLALTGELFF,TGTGCCAGCAGTTTATCGACCGGACTAGCGTTAACCGGGGAGCTGTTTTTT
TRBV28,TRBJ1-2,many,.,CASQRGQANYGYTF,TGTGCCAGCCAGCGAGGTCAAGCTAACTATGGCTACACCTTC
TRBV28,TRBJ2-2,.,.,CATNAARVAGELFF,TGTGCCACCAACGCCGCCAGGGTCGCCGGGGAGCTGTTTTTT